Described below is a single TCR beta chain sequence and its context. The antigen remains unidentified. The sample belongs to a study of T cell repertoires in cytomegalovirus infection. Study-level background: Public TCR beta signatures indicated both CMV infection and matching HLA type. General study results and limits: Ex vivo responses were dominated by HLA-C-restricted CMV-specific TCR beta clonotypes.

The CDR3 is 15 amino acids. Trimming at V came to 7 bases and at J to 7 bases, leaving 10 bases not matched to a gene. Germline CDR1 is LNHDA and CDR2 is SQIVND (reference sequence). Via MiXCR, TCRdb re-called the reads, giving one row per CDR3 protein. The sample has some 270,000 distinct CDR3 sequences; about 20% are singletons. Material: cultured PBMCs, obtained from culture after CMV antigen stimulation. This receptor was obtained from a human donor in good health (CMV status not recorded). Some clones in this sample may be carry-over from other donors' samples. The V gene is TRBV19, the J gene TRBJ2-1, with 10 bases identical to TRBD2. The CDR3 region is CASTPGASGSNEQFF. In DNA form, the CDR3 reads TGTGCCAGTACCCCGGGGGCTAGCGGGAGTAATGAGCAGTTCTTC.